The text below deals with one T cell receptor (beta chain). Antigen unknown. V was pared by 1 base and J by 8 bases, with 11 bases between. The CDR3 is 14 residues long. This specimen belongs to a study of CD8 T cells in Susac syndrome. The sequenced target, TCR beta, came from blood CD8+ and CD4+ T cells. Bulk CD8+ and CD4+ cells came from magnetic negative isolation; CD8+ TEMRA by FACS. A quantity of 0.5 to 1 ug RNA underwent reverse transcription using random hexamers. Amplification of TCR beta CDR3 spanned 54 Vbeta and 13 Jbeta via immunoSEQ multiplex PCR. TCRdb re-analysed the immunoSEQ multiplex PCR reads in MiXCR, keeping a single row per CDR3 protein. The data hold about 250,000 distinct CDR3 sequences, with about 93% observed a single time. General study findings and limits: As the study acknowledged, the number of individuals in its TCR sequencing and HLA analysis was relatively small.

This receptor was obtained from a human donor with multiple sclerosis. Material: CD4+ T cells from PBMCs. The V call is TRBV12-3 or TRBV12-4, the J call TRBJ1-4; D is perhaps TRBD1 (5 bases). CDR3 amino acids: CASSLGQGLEKLFF. DNA for the CDR3: TGTGCCAGCAGTTTAGGGCAGGGATTGGAAAAACTGTTTTTT.